This TCR beta chain came from a study of cytomegalovirus exposure and HLA in healthy donors. Nominally healthy donors were sampled, though unrecorded immune exposures were likely. Details on this clone: Its antigen is unidentified.

With 60 Vbeta and 13 Jbeta primers, the PCR was carried out. Measured with immunoSEQ multiplex PCR; TCRdb has only the in-frame clones, and not every one. The data show 140,000 to 150,000 clones, 70% to 85% seen once. Germline CDR1 and CDR2: KGHSH and LQKENI. V dropped 8 bases and J dropped 5; count of bases not matched to a gene: 8. CDR3 size: 15 residues. Study results and limitations: When a later analysis was performed, an Asian-associated ancestry cluster reportedly had fewer N-insertions than the roughly 640-donor mean. The study designated over 150 TCR beta chains cytomegalovirus-associated.

The TCR comes from a woman aged 60 to 75 in good health and CMV-seropositive. V is TRBV18 and J is TRBJ1-4; the match to TRBD1 covers 10 bases. Sequencing was done on a sample of PBMCs. CDR3: CASAKPGQGNEKLFF. The DNA of the CDR3 is TGTGCCAGCGCAAAGCCGGGACAGGGGAATGAAAAACTGTTTTTT.